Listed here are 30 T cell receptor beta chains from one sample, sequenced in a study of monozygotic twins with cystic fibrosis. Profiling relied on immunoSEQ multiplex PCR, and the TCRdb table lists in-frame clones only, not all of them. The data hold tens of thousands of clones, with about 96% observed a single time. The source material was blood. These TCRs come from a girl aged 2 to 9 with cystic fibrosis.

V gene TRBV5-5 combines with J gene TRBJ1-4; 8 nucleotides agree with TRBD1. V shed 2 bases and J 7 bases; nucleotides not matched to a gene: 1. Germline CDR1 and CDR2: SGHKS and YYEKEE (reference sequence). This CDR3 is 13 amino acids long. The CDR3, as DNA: TGTGCCAGCAGCTTTGGGACAGGTGAAAAACTGTTTTTT. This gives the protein CASSFGTGEKLFF.

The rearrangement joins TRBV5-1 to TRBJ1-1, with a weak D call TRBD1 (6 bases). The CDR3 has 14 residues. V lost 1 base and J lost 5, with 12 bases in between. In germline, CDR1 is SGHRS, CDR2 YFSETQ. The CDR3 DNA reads TGCGCCAGCAGCTTGAGGGCAGGGGAGACTGAAGCTTTCTTT. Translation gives CASSLRAGETEAFF.

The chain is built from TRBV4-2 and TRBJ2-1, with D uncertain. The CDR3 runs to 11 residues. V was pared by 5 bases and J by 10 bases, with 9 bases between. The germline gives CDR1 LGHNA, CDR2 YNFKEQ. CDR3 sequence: CASSERGEQFF. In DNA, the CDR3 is TGTGCCAGCAGCGAGCGTGGGGAGCAGTTCTTC.

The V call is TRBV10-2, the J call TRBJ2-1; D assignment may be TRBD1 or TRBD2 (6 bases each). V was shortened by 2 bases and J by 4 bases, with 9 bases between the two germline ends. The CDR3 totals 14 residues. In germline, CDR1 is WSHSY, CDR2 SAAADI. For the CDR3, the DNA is TGCGCCAGCAGTGAGGTAGGGGGGTACAATGAGCAGTTCTTC. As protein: CASSEVGGYNEQFF.

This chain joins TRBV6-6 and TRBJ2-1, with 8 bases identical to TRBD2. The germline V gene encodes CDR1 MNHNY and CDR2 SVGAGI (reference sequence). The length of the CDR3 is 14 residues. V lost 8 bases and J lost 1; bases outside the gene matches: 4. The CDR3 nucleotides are TGTGCCAGCCGAGGCGGGAGGTCCTACAATGAGCAGTTCTTC. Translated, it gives CASRGGRSYNEQFF.

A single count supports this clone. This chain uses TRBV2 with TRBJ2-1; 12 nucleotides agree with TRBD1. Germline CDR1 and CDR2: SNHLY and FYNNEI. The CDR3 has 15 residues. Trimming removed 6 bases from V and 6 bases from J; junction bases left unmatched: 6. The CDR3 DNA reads TGTGCCAGCAGATCGGGGGACAGGGGGCCCAATGAGCAGTTCTTC. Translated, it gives CASRSGDRGPNEQFF.

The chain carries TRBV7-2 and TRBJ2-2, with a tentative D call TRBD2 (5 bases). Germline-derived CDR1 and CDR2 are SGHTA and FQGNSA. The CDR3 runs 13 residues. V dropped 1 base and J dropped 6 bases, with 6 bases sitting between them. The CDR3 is CASSLVRAGELFF. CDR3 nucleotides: TGTGCCAGCAGCTTAGTGAGGGCCGGGGAGCTGTTTTTT.

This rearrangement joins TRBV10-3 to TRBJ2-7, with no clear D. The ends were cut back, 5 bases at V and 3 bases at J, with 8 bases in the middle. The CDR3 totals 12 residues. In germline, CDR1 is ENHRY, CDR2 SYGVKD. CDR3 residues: CAISWGLYEQYF. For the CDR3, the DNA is TGTGCCATCAGTTGGGGTCTCTACGAGCAGTACTTC.

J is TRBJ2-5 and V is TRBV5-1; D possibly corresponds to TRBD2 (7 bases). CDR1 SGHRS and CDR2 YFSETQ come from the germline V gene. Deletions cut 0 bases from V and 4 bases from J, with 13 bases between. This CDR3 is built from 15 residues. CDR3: CASSLAGGLGETQYF. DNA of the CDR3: TGCGCCAGCAGCTTGGCCGGGGGGCTGGGAGAGACCCAGTACTTC. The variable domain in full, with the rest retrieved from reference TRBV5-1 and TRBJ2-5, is KAGVTQTPRYLIKTRGQQVTLSCSPISGHRSVSWYQQTPGQGLQFLFEYFSETQRNKGNFPGRFSGRQFSNSRSEMNVSTLELGDSALYLCASSLAGGLGETQYFGPGTRLLVL.

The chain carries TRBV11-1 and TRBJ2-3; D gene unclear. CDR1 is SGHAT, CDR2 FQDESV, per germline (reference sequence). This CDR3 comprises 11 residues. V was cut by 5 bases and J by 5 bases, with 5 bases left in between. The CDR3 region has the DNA TGTGCCAGCAGCCCCGGAGATACGCAGTATTTT. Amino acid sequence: CASSPGDTQYF.

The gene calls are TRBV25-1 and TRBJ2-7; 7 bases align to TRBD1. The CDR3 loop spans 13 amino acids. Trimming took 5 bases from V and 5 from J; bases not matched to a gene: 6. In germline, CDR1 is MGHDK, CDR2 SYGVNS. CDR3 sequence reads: CASSTNTGDEQYF. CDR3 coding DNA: TGTGCCAGCAGTACAAATACAGGGGACGAGCAGTACTTC.

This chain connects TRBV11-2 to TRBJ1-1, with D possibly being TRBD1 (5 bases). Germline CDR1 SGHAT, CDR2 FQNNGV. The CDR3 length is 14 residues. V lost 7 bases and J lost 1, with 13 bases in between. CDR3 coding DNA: TGTGCCAGCACCGCCGGGGCATGGAACACTGAAGCTTTCTTT. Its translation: CASTAGAWNTEAFF.

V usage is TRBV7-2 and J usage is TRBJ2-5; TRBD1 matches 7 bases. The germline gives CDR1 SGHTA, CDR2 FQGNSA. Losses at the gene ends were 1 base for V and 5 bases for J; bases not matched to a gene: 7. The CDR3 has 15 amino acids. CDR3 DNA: TGTGCCAGCAGCTTAGAGGGGAAGGGGGCCGAGACCCAGTACTTC. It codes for CASSLEGKGAETQYF. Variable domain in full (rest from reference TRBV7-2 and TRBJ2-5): GAGVSQSPSNKVTEKGKDVELRCDPISGHTALYWYRQSLGQGLEFLIYFQGNSAPDKSGLPSDRFSAERTGGSVSTLTIQRTQQEDSAVYLCASSLEGKGAETQYFGPGTRLLVL.

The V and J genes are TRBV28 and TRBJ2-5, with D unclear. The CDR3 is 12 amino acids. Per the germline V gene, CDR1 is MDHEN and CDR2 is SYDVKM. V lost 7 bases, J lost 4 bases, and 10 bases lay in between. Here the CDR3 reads CASNLWGETQYF. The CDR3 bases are TGTGCCAGCAACCTCTGGGGAGAGACCCAGTACTTC.

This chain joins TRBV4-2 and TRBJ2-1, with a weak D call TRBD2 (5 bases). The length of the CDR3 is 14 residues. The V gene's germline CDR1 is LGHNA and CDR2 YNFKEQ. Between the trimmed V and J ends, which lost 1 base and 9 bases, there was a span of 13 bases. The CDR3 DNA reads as TGTGCCAGCAGCCAAGTTGAGGGAGTAATTGAGCAGTTCTTC. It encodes CASSQVEGVIEQFF.

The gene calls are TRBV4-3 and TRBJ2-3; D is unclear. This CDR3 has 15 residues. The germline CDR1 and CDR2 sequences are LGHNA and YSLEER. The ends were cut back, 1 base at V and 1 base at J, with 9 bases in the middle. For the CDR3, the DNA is TGCGCCAGCAGCCAAGGTCAGATGGGCACAGATACGCAGTATTTT. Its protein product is CASSQGQMGTDTQYF.

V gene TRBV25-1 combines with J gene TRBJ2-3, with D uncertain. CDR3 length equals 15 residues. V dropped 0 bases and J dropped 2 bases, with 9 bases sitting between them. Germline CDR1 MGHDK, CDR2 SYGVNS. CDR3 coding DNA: TGTGCCAGCAGTGAATATAGGGCGAACACAGATACGCAGTATTTT. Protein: CASSEYRANTDTQYF.

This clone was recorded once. CDR3 in amino acids: CASSEDRGYNEQFF. For the CDR3, the DNA is TGTGCCAGCAGTGAGGACAGGGGTTACAATGAGCAGTTCTTC. The chain uses TRBV6-4 and TRBJ2-1, with 9 bases identical to TRBD1. Germline V gene lookup returns CDR1 MRHNA and CDR2 SNTAGT. V shed 3 bases, J shed 4 bases, and the junction held 1 base outside the gene matches. The CDR3 is 14 amino acids.

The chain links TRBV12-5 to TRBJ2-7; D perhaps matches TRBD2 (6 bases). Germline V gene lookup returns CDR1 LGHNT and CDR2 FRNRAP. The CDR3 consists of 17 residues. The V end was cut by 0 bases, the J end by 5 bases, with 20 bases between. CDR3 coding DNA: TGTGCTAGTGGTTTGGTAATCGGGACTCCAACCGCTAACGAGCAGTACTTC. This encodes CASGLVIGTPTANEQYF.

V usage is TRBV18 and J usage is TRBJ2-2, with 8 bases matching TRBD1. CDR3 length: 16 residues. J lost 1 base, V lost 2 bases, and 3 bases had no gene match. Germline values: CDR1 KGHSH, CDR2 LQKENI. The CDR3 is CASSPSGTGNTGELFF. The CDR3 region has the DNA TGTGCCAGCTCACCATCCGGGACAGGGAACACCGGGGAGCTGTTTTTT.

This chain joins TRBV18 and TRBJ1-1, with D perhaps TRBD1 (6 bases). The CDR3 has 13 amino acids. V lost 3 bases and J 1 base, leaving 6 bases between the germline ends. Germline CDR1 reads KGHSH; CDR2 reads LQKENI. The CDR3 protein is CASSPGQNTEAFF. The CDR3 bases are TGTGCCAGCTCACCGGGACAGAACACTGAAGCTTTCTTT.

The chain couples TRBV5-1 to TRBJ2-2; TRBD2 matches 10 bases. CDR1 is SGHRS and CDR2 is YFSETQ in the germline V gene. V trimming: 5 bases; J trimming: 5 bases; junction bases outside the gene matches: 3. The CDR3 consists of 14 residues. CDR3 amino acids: CASSLAGVTGELFF. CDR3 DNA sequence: TGCGCCAGCAGTCTAGCGGGAGTTACCGGGGAGCTGTTTTTT.

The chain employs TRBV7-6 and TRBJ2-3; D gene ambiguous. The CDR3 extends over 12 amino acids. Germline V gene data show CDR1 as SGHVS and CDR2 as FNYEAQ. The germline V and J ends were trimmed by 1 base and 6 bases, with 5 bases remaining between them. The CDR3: CASSLGVDTQYF. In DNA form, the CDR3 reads TGTGCCAGCAGCTTAGGCGTTGATACGCAGTATTTT.

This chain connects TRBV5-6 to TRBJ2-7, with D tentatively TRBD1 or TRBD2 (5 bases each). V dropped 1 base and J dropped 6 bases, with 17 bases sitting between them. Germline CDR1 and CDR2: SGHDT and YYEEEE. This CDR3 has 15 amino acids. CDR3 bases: TGTGCCAGCAGCTTGATGGGGCTAGCCATTGCCGAGCAGTACTTC. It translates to CASSLMGLAIAEQYF.

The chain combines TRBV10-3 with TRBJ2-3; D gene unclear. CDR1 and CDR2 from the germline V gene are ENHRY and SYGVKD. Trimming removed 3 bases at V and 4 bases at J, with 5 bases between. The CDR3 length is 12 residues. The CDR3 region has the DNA TGTGCCATCAGTGACGACGCAGATACGCAGTATTTT. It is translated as CAISDDADTQYF.

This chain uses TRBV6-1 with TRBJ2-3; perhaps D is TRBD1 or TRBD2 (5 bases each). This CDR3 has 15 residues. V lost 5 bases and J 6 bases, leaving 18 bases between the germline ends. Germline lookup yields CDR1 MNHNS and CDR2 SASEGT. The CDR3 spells CASSQGPEIFDTQYF. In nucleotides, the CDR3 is TGTGCCAGCAGTCAGGGACCCGAGATATTCGATACGCAGTATTTT.

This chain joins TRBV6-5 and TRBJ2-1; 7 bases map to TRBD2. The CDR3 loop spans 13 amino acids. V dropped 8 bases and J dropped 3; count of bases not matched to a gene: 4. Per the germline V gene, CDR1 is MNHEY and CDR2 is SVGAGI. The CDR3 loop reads CASGERDYNEQFF. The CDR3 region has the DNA TGTGCCAGCGGCGAGCGGGACTACAATGAGCAGTTCTTC.

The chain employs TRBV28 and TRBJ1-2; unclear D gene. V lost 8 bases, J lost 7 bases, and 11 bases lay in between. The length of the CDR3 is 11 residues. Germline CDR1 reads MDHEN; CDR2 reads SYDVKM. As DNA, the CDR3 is TGTGCCAGCGTTGGAACCCCTGGCTACACCTTC. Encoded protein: CASVGTPGYTF.

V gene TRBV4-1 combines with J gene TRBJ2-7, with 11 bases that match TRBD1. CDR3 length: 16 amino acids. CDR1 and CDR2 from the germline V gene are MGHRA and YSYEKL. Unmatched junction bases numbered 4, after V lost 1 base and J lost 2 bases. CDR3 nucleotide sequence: TGCGCCAGCAGCCAAGGAGGACAGGGGGCCGCCTACGAGCAGTACTTC. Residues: CASSQGGQGAAYEQYF.

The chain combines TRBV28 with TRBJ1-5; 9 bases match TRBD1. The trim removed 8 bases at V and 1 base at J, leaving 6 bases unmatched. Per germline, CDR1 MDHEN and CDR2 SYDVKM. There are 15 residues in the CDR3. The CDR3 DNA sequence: TGTGCCAGCGACTCCGGGACAGGGAGCAATCAGCCCCAGCATTTT. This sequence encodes CASDSGTGSNQPQHF.